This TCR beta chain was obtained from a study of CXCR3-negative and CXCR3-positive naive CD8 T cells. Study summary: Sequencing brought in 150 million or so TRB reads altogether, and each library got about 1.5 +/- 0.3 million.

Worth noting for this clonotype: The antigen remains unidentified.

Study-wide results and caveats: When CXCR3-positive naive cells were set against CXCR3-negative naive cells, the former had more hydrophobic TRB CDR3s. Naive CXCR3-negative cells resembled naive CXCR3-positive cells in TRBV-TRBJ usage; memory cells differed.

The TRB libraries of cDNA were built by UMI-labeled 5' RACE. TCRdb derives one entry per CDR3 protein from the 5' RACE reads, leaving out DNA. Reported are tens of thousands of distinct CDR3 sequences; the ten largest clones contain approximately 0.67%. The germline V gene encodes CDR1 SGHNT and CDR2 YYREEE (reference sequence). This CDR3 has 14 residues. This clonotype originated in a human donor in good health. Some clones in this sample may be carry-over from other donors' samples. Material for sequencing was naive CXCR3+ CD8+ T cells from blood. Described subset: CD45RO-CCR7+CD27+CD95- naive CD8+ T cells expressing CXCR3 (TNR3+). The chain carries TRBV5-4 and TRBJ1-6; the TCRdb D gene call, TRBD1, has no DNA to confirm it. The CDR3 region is CASSSGQGRSPLHF.